The sequence of this T cell receptor beta chain was determined in a study of blood T cell repertoires in COVID-19. The wider study: Sites in the United States, Italy and Spain provided acute and convalescent COVID-19 samples. In each case, the material was cDNA or gDNA derived from T cells, B-cell-depleted T cells, or PBMCs.

Original methodology: By means of reference gene primer amplification, nucleated cell counts were estimated. Method: immunoSEQ multiplex PCR; TCRdb's copy keeps in-frame clones and lacks some. V, J and clone size were drawn from that table, and D and trimming were deduced from the DNA. The sample lists around 140,000 clones, 80% occurring once. This CDR3 spans 16 amino acids. V lost 0 bases to trimming and J lost 1 base, with 13 bases between them. In germline, CDR1 is SGHRS, CDR2 YFSETQ. The sample comprised peripheral blood. The chain joins TRBV5-1 to TRBJ1-2; the D gene is possibly TRBD1 (5 bases). The sequence derives from a man aged 70 or older who had recovered from COVID-19. CDR3 loop: CASSLGAGPVNYGYTF. CDR3 nucleotides: TGCGCCAGCAGCTTGGGAGCAGGGCCCGTTAACTATGGCTACACCTTC.